A single T cell receptor beta chain is shown here with its context. What antigen it recognizes has not been identified. Within one base of it there is no much larger clone, and no base qualities were kept. Sequencing used an Illumina HiSeq 2500. Quantitative 5'-RACE with molecular barcodes was the method used to prepare the TCR beta libraries. Per the original workflow: Disease-linked TCR variants were identified with a new computational method built on a probabilistic model of VDJ rearrangement. The public reads were quality trimmed at Q25 with fastp and then assembled into clones with MiXCR by TCRdb, keeping productive beta chains. When rows share a CDR3 protein, they turn into one entry using the most common DNA and genes. The V and J calls here are based on TCRdb, not the publication. Counted in this sample were over 200,000 distinct CDR3 sequences; 15% to 20% of them appeared once. Of the sample, more than 40% is held by the ten largest clones.

The sample belongs to a study of CD8 T cells in ankylosing spondylitis (TCRdb year 2017). At the level of the whole study: The study set out to find disease-linked TCR variants by profiling T cell receptor beta repertoires in ankylosing spondylitis patients and healthy donors. Samples of peripheral blood were taken, and for ankylosing spondylitis patients, synovial fluid was collected as well. In total, the full study cohort was made up of roughly 100 healthy donors and 25 or so ankylosing spondylitis patients. General findings and caveats noted by the study authors: A CD8+ phenotype was shown by the disease-linked clones, which were found at relatively low frequencies in peripheral blood. Some of the motif variants had been reported before in the synovial fluid and blood of reactive arthritis patients, a finding that suggests common disease-initiation mechanisms. A TCR beta motif of about 8 highly homologous amino acid variants appeared characteristic of blood from ankylosing spondylitis patients. According to the report, matched synovial fluid samples from ankylosing spondylitis patients were significantly enriched for the disease-linked clones.

The germline V gene encodes CDR1 SQVTM and CDR2 ANQGSEA. V loses 3 bases of germline sequence and J loses 2 bases, and the interval between the two ends is 19 bases. From cysteine to phenylalanine, the CDR3 is 16 amino acids long. Only the CDR3 portion is preserved as DNA: 48 bases, with reading frame beginning at the first base. The sequence links TRBV29-1 to TRBJ1-2; a weak D assignment points to TRBD1 (6 bases agree). The sample comprised blood, either unsorted or a sorted T cell fraction (not recorded which). This TCR came from a male donor with ankylosing spondylitis. In nucleotide form, the sequence is TGCAGCGTTGAGATAGCAGGGGCCGCCCCCAACTATGGCTACACCTTC. It translates as CSVEIAGAAPNYGYTF.